This TCR beta chain comes out of a study of cytomegalovirus exposure and HLA in healthy donors. Study-level points and caveats: When presence/absence was analysed, sequencing depth was taken to be roughly uniform across donors. Researchers reported that a few CMV-associated chains were confirmed in vitro as CMV antigen-specific.

The study ran its PCR with 60 Vbeta and 13 Jbeta primers. Profiling relied on immunoSEQ multiplex PCR, and the TCRdb table lists in-frame clones only, not all of them. The sample lists some 200,000 clones, about 84% occurring once. Comment on this clone: Its antigen is undetermined.

The CDR3 covers 16 residues. Trimming cost V 6 bases and J 0 bases; bases outside gene matches: 3. From germline, CDR1 is LGHNA and CDR2 YSLEER. This TCR came from a man aged 50 or older in good health and CMV-seronegative. This sequence joins TRBV4-3 and TRBJ2-6; 9 nucleotides align to TRBD1. Sequences were obtained from PBMCs. CDR3 sequence: CASRGQGDSGANVLTF. CDR3 DNA sequence: TGCGCCAGCAGGGGACAGGGAGACTCTGGGGCCAACGTCCTGACTTTC.